This passage covers 26 T cell receptor beta chains from one sample sequenced in a study of cytomegalovirus exposure and HLA in healthy donors. 60 Vbeta and 13 Jbeta primers were used in PCR. Generated by immunoSEQ multiplex PCR, the TCRdb table keeps only in-frame clones and is missing some. The repertoire holds around 150,000 clones, with around three quarters as singletons. The sequenced sample was PBMCs. All receptors come from a man aged 40-50 years in good health and CMV-seronegative.

This clone was seen a few times. The rearrangement uses TRBV19 and TRBJ1-1; D is possibly TRBD1 (6 bases). The germline gives CDR1 LNHDA, CDR2 SQIVND (reference sequence). CDR3 length: 14 amino acids. The V end was cut by 6 bases, the J end by 0 bases, with 11 bases between. In nucleotides, the CDR3 is TGTGCCAGTAGGACAGGCCAAATGAACACTGAAGCTTTCTTT. Protein product: CASRTGQMNTEAFF.

The chain uses TRBV27 and TRBJ2-1; no clear D. Germline loops: CDR1 MNHEY, CDR2 SMNVEV (reference sequence). The V end was cut by 5 bases, the J end by 6 bases, with 11 bases between. The CDR3 sequence is 13 residues long. The CDR3 spells CASSVTKVNEQFF. The CDR3 nucleotides are TGTGCCAGCAGTGTAACAAAAGTCAATGAGCAGTTCTTC.

This sequence joins TRBV15 and TRBJ2-2; weak D call: TRBD1 (5 bases). The germline V gene encodes CDR1 LNHNV and CDR2 YYDKDF (reference sequence). V was shortened by 3 bases and J by 2 bases, with 13 bases between the two germline ends. This CDR3 has 16 amino acids. CDR3 region: CATSRDRQYNTGELFF. Written as DNA, the CDR3 is TGTGCCACCAGCAGGGATAGACAGTACAACACCGGGGAGCTGTTTTTT.

V usage is TRBV7-2 and J usage is TRBJ2-7, with 10 positions matching TRBD2. The CDR3 has 15 residues. The J segment lost 3 bases and the V segment lost 1 base, leaving 3 bases of the junction unmatched. CDR1 and CDR2 (germline): SGHTA, FQGNSA. CDR3 DNA: TGTGCCAGCAGCTTAGAACTAGCGGGAATCTACGAGCAGTACTTC. Translated, it gives CASSLELAGIYEQYF.

The gene calls are TRBV30 and TRBJ2-3, with D maybe TRBD1 (6 bases). The CDR3 contains 13 residues. The germline gives CDR1 GTSNPN, CDR2 SVGIG (reference sequence). Trimming took off 5 bases at V and 3 bases at J, with 12 bases between the two ends. The CDR3: CAWDQGFTDTQYF. CDR3 nucleotides: TGTGCCTGGGATCAGGGGTTTACAGATACGCAGTATTTT.

A remark on this clone: One end of the junction fails to match germline, which may point to a read error. The chain employs TRBV5-1 and TRBJ1-1; D gene unclear. The CDR3 is 13 residues long. The V gene's germline CDR1 is SGHRS and CDR2 YFSETQ. The CDR3 bases are TGCGCCGGCAGCTTGGAGCAGAACACTGAAGCTTTCTTT. Translated: CAGSLEQNTEAFF. Based on the CDR3 plus reference TRBV5-1 and TRBJ1-1, the full variable domain is KAGVTQTPRYLIKTRGQQVTLSCSPISGHRSVSWYQQTPGQGLQFLFEYFSETQRNKGNFPGRFSGRQFSNSRSEMNVSTLELGDSALYLCAGSLEQNTEAFFGQGTRLTVV.

The sample holds a few counts of this clone. The DNA for the CDR3 is TGTGCCAGCAGCGTAGCGGGGCAAGAGACCCAGTACTTC. It encodes CASSVAGQETQYF. The V and J genes are TRBV9 and TRBJ2-5; weak D call: TRBD2 (5 bases). The CDR3 has 13 residues. In germline, CDR1 is SGDLS, CDR2 YYNGEE. Deletions cut 0 bases from V and 2 bases from J, with 5 bases between.

The rearrangement joins TRBV9 to TRBJ2-2; 7 positions agree with TRBD2. Germline V gene data show CDR1 as SGDLS and CDR2 as YYNGEE. The CDR3 runs 13 residues. The junction had 2 bases not matched to a gene; V was cut back by 5 bases and J by 4 bases. The CDR3 DNA is TGTGCCAGCAGGGGGGGGATCACCGGGGAGCTGTTTTTT. Its protein is CASRGGITGELFF.

This clone was seen a single time. This chain uses TRBV9 with TRBJ2-3; TRBD2 might be the D (5 bases). The CDR3 is 15 amino acids. The germline CDR1 and CDR2 sequences are SGDLS and YYNGEE. Trimming removed 4 bases from V and 1 base from J, with 13 bases in between. CDR3 region: CASSPRLAGTDTQYF. DNA of the CDR3: TGTGCCAGCAGCCCCCGGCTAGCCGGCACAGATACGCAGTATTTT. The entire variable domain, with the rest obtained from reference TRBV9 and TRBJ2-3, is as follows: DSGVTQTPKHLITATGQRVTLRCSPRSGDLSVYWYQQSLDQGLQFLIQYYNGEERAKGNILERFSAQQFPDLHSELNLSSLELGDSALYFCASSPRLAGTDTQYFGPGTRLTVL.

For the CDR3, the DNA is TGCGCCAGCAGTCAATCGGCCTTTACATACTCAGGGGAAAAACTGTTTTTT. This gives the protein CASSQSAFTYSGEKLFF. The chain combines TRBV23-1 with TRBJ1-4; perhaps TRBD1 as D (5 bases). TRBV23-1 falls under the ORF class, with uncertain function. V was trimmed by 0 bases and J by 8 bases, leaving 19 bases between them. There are 17 residues in the CDR3.

This clone appeared a few times. The chain uses TRBV11-3 and TRBJ2-2, with 10 bases fitting TRBD2. V was clipped by 4 bases and J by 4 bases; unmatched bases: 6. Germline CDR1 reads SGHNT; CDR2 reads YENEEA. The CDR3 length is 16 residues. The CDR3 spells CASSYLSGRGTGELFF. CDR3 nucleotides: TGTGCCAGCAGCTATCTGAGCGGGAGGGGCACCGGGGAGCTGTTTTTT.

The V and J genes are TRBV14 and TRBJ2-1; TRBD2 matches 14 bases. Per the germline V gene, CDR1 is SGHDN and CDR2 is FVKESK. The length of the CDR3 is 13 residues. The junction had 0 bases not matched to a gene; V was cut back by 5 bases and J by 9 bases. As DNA, the CDR3 is TGTGCCAGCAGCGGGACTAGCGGGAGTGAGCAGTTCTTC. It yields the protein CASSGTSGSEQFF.

This chain uses TRBV4-1 with TRBJ2-3; no reliable D call. The CDR3 consists of 12 residues. V shed 4 bases and J shed 3 bases, with 5 bases lying between them. Germline values: CDR1 MGHRA, CDR2 YSYEKL. CDR3 sequence (DNA): TGCGCCAGCAGCCCAAATACAGATACGCAGTATTTT. It translates to CASSPNTDTQYF.

The rearrangement links TRBV11-2 to TRBJ1-1; possible D gene TRBD1, 5 bases. Germline-derived CDR1 and CDR2 are SGHAT and FQNNGV. The CDR3 consists of 15 residues. V was pared by 2 bases and J by 2 bases, with 12 bases between. This chain's CDR3 is CASSLSGNLNTEAFF. CDR3 DNA: TGTGCCAGCAGCTTATCAGGGAACCTCAACACTGAAGCTTTCTTT.

The rearrangement links TRBV7-2 to TRBJ1-5; 11 nucleotides line up with TRBD1. CDR1 SGHTA and CDR2 FQGNSA come from the germline V gene. The ends lost 2 bases at V and 6 bases at J; junction bases unmatched: 3. This CDR3 spans 15 amino acids. The CDR3 here is CASSLSGTGGQPQHF. The CDR3 DNA sequence: TGTGCCAGCAGCTTATCCGGGACAGGGGGTCAGCCCCAGCATTTT.

CDR3 coding DNA: TGTGCCAGCAGTTACTCGACAGGGGCCTACGAGCAGTACTTC. It translates to CASSYSTGAYEQYF. This chain connects TRBV6-5 to TRBJ2-7; 8 bases map to TRBD1. Germline loops: CDR1 MNHEY, CDR2 SVGAGI. J gave up 2 bases and V 0 bases, and 0 bases lay outside the gene matches. The CDR3 has 14 amino acids.

The J gene is TRBJ1-2, the V gene TRBV13; tentative D call: TRBD1 (5 bases). Germline values: CDR1 PRHDT, CDR2 FYEKMQ (reference sequence). The V end was cut by 3 bases, the J end by 7 bases, with 9 bases between. CDR3 size: 12 residues. The CDR3 sequence is CASSFAGRGYTF. In DNA form, the CDR3 reads TGTGCCAGCAGCTTTGCGGGGCGTGGCTACACCTTC.

This clone was observed a handful of times. CDR3 sequence reads: CASSQRGGLRQFF. The CDR3 region has the DNA TGTGCCAGCAGCCAACGCGGCGGGTTGCGACAGTTCTTC. The chain links TRBV7-9 to TRBJ2-1; D possibly corresponds to TRBD2 (5 bases). The CDR3 totals 13 residues. Germline lookup yields CDR1 SEHNR and CDR2 FQNEAQ (reference sequence). V dropped 5 bases and J dropped 13 bases, with 18 bases sitting between them.

The chain employs TRBV18 and TRBJ2-5, with TRBD1 as a possible D gene (6 bases). V shed 10 bases and J shed 7 bases, with 19 bases lying between them. The CDR3 runs to 13 residues. The V gene's germline CDR1 is KGHSH and CDR2 LQKENI. DNA for the CDR3: TGTGCCACCACAGGGACACCCTCCGGGACCCAGTACTTC. It is translated as CATTGTPSGTQYF.

The chain joins TRBV28 to TRBJ2-1, with 11 nucleotides matching TRBD2. Looked up from germline, CDR1 is MDHEN and CDR2 is SYDVKM. This CDR3 spans 14 amino acids. Trimming took 7 bases from V and 9 from J; bases not matched to a gene: 8. CDR3 residues: CASNLAGGRGEQFF. The CDR3 DNA follows: TGTGCCAGCAACCTAGCGGGAGGCCGGGGTGAGCAGTTCTTC.

V gene TRBV5-8 combines with J gene TRBJ1-1; D is unclear. Trimming stripped 4 bases from V and 1 base from J, with 14 bases between. CDR3 size: 15 residues. Per germline, CDR1 SGHTS and CDR2 YDEGEE. The CDR3: CASSGRVFTNTEAFF. The CDR3 DNA is TGTGCCAGCAGCGGGCGGGTCTTTACGAACACTGAAGCTTTCTTT. The full variable domain, with the rest looked up from reference TRBV5-8 and TRBJ1-1, is EAGVTQSPTHLIKTRGQQATLRCSPISGHTSVYWYQQALGLGLQFLLWYDEGEERNRGNFPPRFSGRQFPNYSSELNVNALELEDSALYLCASSGRVFTNTEAFFGQGTRLTVV.

This sequence joins TRBV2 and TRBJ1-3; the match to TRBD1 covers 7 bases. Unmatched junction bases numbered 5, after V lost 5 bases and J lost 4 bases. Germline V gives CDR1 SNHLY, CDR2 FYNNEI. This CDR3 is built from 14 residues. The CDR3 loop is CASSQQGSGNTIYF. The DNA of the CDR3 is TGTGCCAGCAGTCAACAGGGGTCCGGAAACACCATATATTTT.

The CDR3 DNA sequence: TGCGCCAGCAGCGACCCAAAGGGGGCGCGCGGAAACACCATATATTTT. It codes for CASSDPKGARGNTIYF. The chain employs TRBV4-1 and TRBJ1-3; 7 bases are shared with TRBD1. Germline CDR1 reads MGHRA; CDR2 reads YSYEKL. The CDR3 is 16 residues long. V shed 5 bases and J 4 bases; nucleotides not matched to a gene: 11.

The V call is TRBV6-6, the J call TRBJ2-5, with TRBD1 as a possible D gene (5 bases). The CDR3 contains 13 residues. CDR1 is MNHNY and CDR2 is SVGAGI in the germline V gene (reference sequence). Between the trimmed V and J ends, which lost 7 bases and 1 base, there was a span of 10 bases. CDR3 in DNA: TGTGCCAGCACCAGGGATTTCCAAGAGACCCAGTACTTC. Protein sequence: CASTRDFQETQYF.

As to this clone: Germline and junction disagree at one end, which may indicate a read error. The chain links TRBV7-9 to TRBJ1-1; weak D call: TRBD1 (5 bases). Germline V gives CDR1 SEHNR, CDR2 FQNEAQ (reference sequence). This CDR3 has 14 amino acids. The CDR3 DNA follows: TGTTCCAGCACACTTGGGGGGGTCGGCGGTGAAGCTTTCTTT. It codes for CSSTLGGVGGEAFF.

J is TRBJ2-2 and V is TRBV7-9, with 8 bases identical to TRBD1. The V segment lost 10 bases and the J segment 4 bases; nucleotides outside the gene matches: 14. Germline-derived CDR1 and CDR2 are SEHNR and FQNEAQ (reference sequence). This CDR3 has 16 residues. CDR3 DNA sequence: TGTGCCACTATTAGGAGCGGACAGGGCGTCACCGGGGAGCTGTTTTTT. Its protein is CATIRSGQGVTGELFF.